This passage covers 32 T cell receptor beta chains from one sample sequenced in a study of CD8 T cells in Susac syndrome. Random hexamers were used to reverse transcribe the RNA input (about 0.45 to 1 ug). TCRdb independently ran MiXCR on the immunoSEQ multiplex PCR reads; one entry per CDR3 protein. The sample lists about 190,000 distinct CDR3 sequences, around 93% seen once, with 0.1% in the top ten. The sequenced sample was CD4+ T cells from PBMCs. These receptors came from a human donor in good health.

The V call is TRBV6-2 or TRBV6-3, the J call TRBJ2-2; possible D gene TRBD2, 6 bases. The germline CDR1 and CDR2 sequences are MNHEY and SVGEGT. The CDR3 runs 18 residues. With 4 bases removed from V and 1 base from J, the gap between germline ends came to 19 bases. CDR3: CASSSASFRGRNTGELFF. In DNA form, the CDR3 reads TGTGCCAGCAGTTCCGCGAGTTTTCGGGGGAGGAACACCGGGGAGCTGTTTTTT.

The rearrangement links TRBV9 to TRBJ2-5; TRBD1 matches 10 bases. J was trimmed by 2 bases and V by 4 bases; bases with no gene match: 8. This CDR3 comprises 16 residues. The germline V gene encodes CDR1 SGDLS and CDR2 YYNGEE. The chain's CDR3 is CASSSRQGATQETQYF. The CDR3 DNA reads as TGTGCCAGCAGCTCCAGACAGGGGGCGACTCAAGAGACCCAGTACTTC.

The chain carries TRBV28 and TRBJ1-2; no reliable D call. Germline CDR1 is MDHEN and CDR2 is SYDVKM. The CDR3 extends over 13 amino acids. Between the trimmed V and J ends, which lost 7 bases and 3 bases, there was a span of 12 bases. CDR3 DNA: TGTGCCAGCATCCAGTCACGGGACTATGGCTACACCTTC. Translation: CASIQSRDYGYTF.

The CDR3 nucleotides are TGTGCCAGCACCCCTACGGCGGGGAGATTGGCAGCTTTCTTT. Amino acids: CASTPTAGRLAAFF. This chain links TRBV28 with TRBJ1-1; D unclear. This CDR3 spans 14 amino acids. Germline V gene lookup returns CDR1 MDHEN and CDR2 SYDVKM. V was clipped by 7 bases and J by 10 bases, with 22 bases between them. The full variable domain, completed using reference TRBV28 and TRBJ1-1, is DVKVTQSSRYLVKRTGEKVFLECVQDMDHENMFWYRQDPGLGLRLIYFSYDVKMKEKGDIPEGYSVSREKKERFSLILESASTNQTSMYLCASTPTAGRLAAFFGQGTRLTVV.

V gene TRBV6-6 combines with J gene TRBJ2-1, with D possibly called TRBD1 or TRBD2 (6 bases each). Germline V gene lookup returns CDR1 MNHNY and CDR2 SVGAGI (reference sequence). CDR3 size: 14 residues. Deletions cut 5 bases from V and 7 bases from J, with 15 bases between. The CDR3 DNA is TGTGCCAGCAGTCCCGGGGGCCCAGGGAATGAGCAGTTCTTC. Protein: CASSPGGPGNEQFF.

This clonotype was recorded only once. V and J are TRBV10-3 and TRBJ2-7; possibly TRBD1 for D (6 bases). The ends were cut back, 11 bases at V and 3 bases at J, with 17 bases in the middle. Germline CDR1 and CDR2: ENHRY and SYGVKD. The CDR3 covers 13 residues. This CDR3 reads CAPKGDRLYEQYF. The CDR3 DNA reads TGTGCCCCCAAGGGGGACCGCCTCTACGAGCAGTACTTC.

CDR3 sequence: CASSTPFEAFF. In nucleotides, the CDR3 is TGTGCCAGTAGTACGCCATTTGAAGCTTTCTTT. The genes are TRBV19 and TRBJ1-1; D uncertain. CDR3 length equals 11 residues. V was pared by 4 bases and J by 7 bases, with 7 bases between. CDR1 is LNHDA and CDR2 is SQIVND in the germline V gene (reference sequence).

This sequence joins TRBV10-3 and TRBJ1-5; the D gene is possibly TRBD1 (5 bases). Per germline, CDR1 ENHRY and CDR2 SYGVKD. Trimming took off 0 bases at V and 6 bases at J, with 12 bases between the two ends. CDR3 size: 15 residues. The CDR3 DNA is TGTGCCATCAGTGAGTCTCAGGGATCGGGTCAGCCCCAGCATTTT. Translation gives CAISESQGSGQPQHF.

The J gene is TRBJ1-5, the V gene TRBV15; D perhaps matches TRBD1 (5 bases). The CDR3 is made up of 16 amino acids. V lost 1 base to trimming and J lost 7 bases, with 17 bases between them. Per the germline V gene, CDR1 is LNHNV and CDR2 is YYDKDF (reference sequence). CDR3 loop: CATSRVRDLGDQPQHF. DNA of the CDR3: TGTGCCACCAGCAGAGTCCGGGACTTGGGTGACCAGCCCCAGCATTTT.

The chain links TRBV4-1 to TRBJ2-2; no definite D call. The ends were cut back, 0 bases at V and 6 bases at J, with 17 bases in the middle. The germline gives CDR1 MGHRA, CDR2 YSYEKL. The CDR3 consists of 17 residues. The CDR3 region is CASSQEPQPTIPGELFF. In nucleotides, the CDR3 is TGCGCCAGCAGCCAAGAACCGCAGCCCACGATTCCCGGGGAGCTGTTTTTT.

This clonotype was recorded once. This rearrangement joins TRBV4-2 to TRBJ2-1; 9 nucleotides align to TRBD2. Germline V gene sequence: CDR1 LGHNA, CDR2 YNFKEQ. Losses at the gene ends were 0 bases for V and 7 bases for J; bases not matched to a gene: 4. The CDR3 spans 15 residues. For the CDR3, the DNA is TGTGCCAGCAGCCAAGAGACTAGCGGACCGAATGAGCAGTTCTTC. It is translated as CASSQETSGPNEQFF.

The chain links TRBV11-2 to TRBJ2-2, with unresolved D. V was pared by 1 base and J by 7 bases, with 13 bases between. The CDR3 consists of 15 residues. Germline values: CDR1 SGHAT, CDR2 FQNNGV. The CDR3 DNA is TGTGCCAGCAGCTTAGTCGTGGGTTATGGCGGGGAGCTGTTTTTT. Translated: CASSLVVGYGGELFF.

For this clonotype: Compared with germline, one end of the junction differs, possibly owing to a read error. J is TRBJ2-5 and V is TRBV11-2, with 8 bases lining up with TRBD1. Germline V lookup: CDR1 SGHAT, CDR2 FQNNGV. The CDR3 length is 13 residues. CDR3 protein: CASSTPRTGRRHF. The CDR3 coding sequence is TGTGCCAGCAGCACACCCCGGACAGGGAGACGGCACTTC. Filled out from reference TRBV11-2 and TRBJ2-5, the complete variable domain reads EAGVAQSPRYKIIEKRQSVAFWCNPISGHATLYWYQQILGQGPKLLIQFQNNGVVDDSQLPKDRFSAERLKGVDSTLKIQPAKLEDSAVYLCASSTPRTGRRHFGPGTRLLVL.

The chain joins TRBV6-6 to TRBJ1-5; the D gene is possibly TRBD1 (6 bases). V was shortened by 4 bases and J by 3 bases, with 13 bases between the two germline ends. The germline V gene has CDR1 MNHNY and CDR2 SVGAGI (reference sequence). This CDR3 comprises 15 residues. The CDR3 here is CASSSRGDHNQPQHF. In DNA form, the CDR3 reads TGTGCCAGCAGTTCCAGGGGCGATCACAATCAGCCCCAGCATTTT.

The V gene is TRBV4-1, the J gene TRBJ1-1; D possibly corresponds to TRBD1 (5 bases). Germline values: CDR1 MGHRA, CDR2 YSYEKL. Trimming stripped 1 base from V and 9 bases from J, with 9 bases between. The CDR3 is made up of 12 amino acids. CDR3 DNA sequence: TGCGCCAGCAGCCAAGTCCCAGGGAAAGCTTTCTTT. Translating gives CASSQVPGKAFF.

The rearrangement uses TRBV28 and TRBJ2-1, with D perhaps matching TRBD1 or TRBD2 (5 bases each). Matching the DNA end better, TRBJ2-7 makes the J call doubtful. The CDR3 has 12 residues. Germline V CDR1 and CDR2: MDHEN, SYDVKM. The CDR3 nucleotides read TGTGCCAGCAGCAGGGAGATTGGGGAGCAGTACGTC. Translated: CASSREIGEQYV.

The genes are TRBV6-5 and TRBJ1-1; D not resolved. V gave up 8 bases and J gave up 1 base, with 14 bases separating them. Germline-derived CDR1 and CDR2 are MNHEY and SVGAGI. The CDR3 runs to 14 residues. The CDR3 DNA sequence: TGTGCCAGCGTTGGGTTTCTTGGGAACACTGAAGCTTTCTTT. Translated, it gives CASVGFLGNTEAFF.

This chain joins TRBV28 and TRBJ2-2, with 8 bases aligning to TRBD2. The CDR3 has 15 residues. V was pared by 5 bases and J by 4 bases, with 6 bases of the junction left unmatched. The germline V gene encodes CDR1 MDHEN and CDR2 SYDVKM. CDR3: CASSPQRGFTGELFF. The CDR3 nucleotides read TGTGCCAGCAGTCCCCAGCGGGGGTTCACCGGGGAGCTGTTTTTT.

The chain recombines TRBV7-9 with TRBJ2-7; D not certain. The germline CDR1 and CDR2 sequences are SEHNR and FQNEAQ (reference sequence). The CDR3 contains 14 residues. The V end lost 3 bases, the J end lost 0 bases, and 9 bases lay between the germline ends. The CDR3 reads CASSFSGSSYEQYF. The DNA of the CDR3 is TGTGCCAGCAGCTTTTCAGGTAGCTCCTACGAGCAGTACTTC.

J is TRBJ2-7 and V is TRBV28; 8 nucleotides align to TRBD1. After removal of 6 bases from V and 1 base from J, the junction contained 8 bases not matched to a gene. The CDR3 is 15 residues long. Germline-derived CDR1 and CDR2 are MDHEN and SYDVKM. The CDR3, as DNA: TGTGCCAGCAGACGGGACAGGTCTTTTTCCTACGAGCAGTACTTC. Amino acid sequence: CASRRDRSFSYEQYF.

This rearrangement joins TRBV28 to TRBJ2-5, with TRBD2 identical over 11 bases. Germline V gene data show CDR1 as MDHEN and CDR2 as SYDVKM. CDR3 length equals 17 residues. V dropped 0 bases and J dropped 2; count of bases not matched to a gene: 5. CDR3 nucleotides: TGTGCCAGCAGTTTATGGATTAGCGGGGGGGAACAAGAGACCCAGTACTTC. This encodes CASSLWISGGEQETQYF.

This clonotype was seen once. CDR3 sequence: CSARGGGGAETQYF. The CDR3 bases are TGCAGTGCTAGAGGCGGCGGGGGGGCAGAGACCCAGTACTTC. The chain recombines TRBV20-1 with TRBJ2-5; 9 bases agree with TRBD2. The CDR3 is 14 amino acids. CDR1 DFQATT and CDR2 SNEGSKA come from the germline V gene (reference sequence). V shed 1 base and J 4 bases; nucleotides not matched to a gene: 4.

The rearrangement joins TRBV5-4 to TRBJ1-1; D uncertain. The ends were cut back, 2 bases at V and 0 bases at J, with 8 bases in the middle. CDR3 length equals 14 residues. Germline-derived CDR1 and CDR2 are SGHNT and YYREEE (reference sequence). In DNA form, the CDR3 reads TGTGCCAGCAGCTTCGGTGAAATGAACACTGAAGCTTTCTTT. This sequence encodes CASSFGEMNTEAFF. Together with reference TRBV5-4 and TRBJ1-1, the CDR3 gives the full variable domain: ETGVTQSPTHLIKTRGQQVTLRCSSQSGHNTVSWYQQALGQGPQFIFQYYREEENGRGNFPPRFSGLQFPNYSSELNVNALELDDSALYLCASSFGEMNTEAFFGQGTRLTVV.

The rearrangement uses TRBV5-1 and TRBJ1-2; 11 bases are shared with TRBD1. J was trimmed by 7 bases and V by 3 bases; bases with no gene match: 5. The germline V gene encodes CDR1 SGHRS and CDR2 YFSETQ. The length of the CDR3 is 14 residues. The CDR3 here is CASSSGQGAPGYTF. Here the CDR3 DNA reads TGCGCCAGCAGCTCCGGACAGGGGGCACCTGGCTACACCTTC.

The chain carries TRBV7-9 and TRBJ1-5, with D possibly matching TRBD1 (5 bases). Trimming removed 7 bases from V and 1 base from J, with 8 bases in between. The CDR3 contains 13 residues. Germline CDR1 SEHNR, CDR2 FQNEAQ (reference sequence). CDR3 protein: CASTRGSNQPQHF. As DNA, the CDR3 is TGTGCCAGCACAAGGGGCAGCAATCAGCCCCAGCATTTT.

V usage is TRBV29-1 and J usage is TRBJ2-5; no definite D call. Trimming took off 6 bases at V and 5 bases at J, with 13 bases between the two ends. The CDR3 is made up of 12 amino acids. From germline, CDR1 is SQVTM and CDR2 ANQGSEA. CDR3 nucleotide sequence: TGCAGCGTCACCCCGGGTTCGGAGACCCAGTACTTC. Residues: CSVTPGSETQYF. The full variable domain, its missing parts supplied by reference TRBV29-1 and TRBJ2-5, is SAVISQKPSRDICQRGTSLTIQCQVDSQVTMMFWYRQQPGQSLTLIATANQGSEATYESGFVIDKFPISRPNLTFSTLTVSNMSPEDSSIYLCSVTPGSETQYFGPGTRLLVL.

A remark on this clonotype: A junction boundary mismatches the germline segment, possibly from a read error. The chain uses TRBV6-1 and TRBJ2-2; D assignment may be TRBD1 or TRBD2 (5 bases each). Germline-derived CDR1 and CDR2 are MNHNS and SASEGT. This CDR3 is 18 amino acids long. CDR3 sequence reads: CASSFLPSGARRPGELFF. DNA of the CDR3: TGTGCCAGCAGCTTCCTACCCTCTGGGGCCCGAAGGCCCGGGGAGCTTTTTTTT.

This clonotype came up many times. The CDR3 loop reads CASRRPGNTEAFF. For the CDR3, the DNA is TGTGCCAGCAGACGCCCGGGGAACACTGAAGCTTTCTTT. The chain is built from TRBV6-1 and TRBJ1-1; D uncertain. The length of the CDR3 is 13 residues. Germline V gives CDR1 MNHNS, CDR2 SASEGT. Trimming pared 6 bases from V and 1 base from J, leaving 9 bases between.

This chain uses TRBV6-2 or TRBV6-3 with TRBJ2-5; D is possibly TRBD2 (7 bases). The V end lost 0 bases, the J end lost 4 bases, and 12 bases lay between the germline ends. CDR1 and CDR2 from the germline V gene are MNHEY and SVGEGT. CDR3 size: 15 residues. CDR3 region: CASSYSGGARETQYF. CDR3 nucleotide sequence: TGTGCCAGCAGTTACTCGGGGGGGGCTAGAGAGACCCAGTACTTC.

The genes are TRBV6-1 and TRBJ2-5; D is perhaps TRBD2 (7 bases). This CDR3 comprises 13 residues. V dropped 11 bases and J dropped 1 base, with 14 bases sitting between them. The germline V gene encodes CDR1 MNHNS and CDR2 SASEGT. The CDR3 coding sequence is TGTGCCGGGGGGGGCAGCATCCAAGAGACCCAGTACTTC. Amino acid sequence: CAGGGSIQETQYF.

V gene TRBV6-1 combines with J gene TRBJ2-2; 10 bases are shared with TRBD1. CDR3 length: 16 amino acids. With V trimmed by 5 bases and J by 0 bases, 3 bases remained unmatched. Germline lookup yields CDR1 MNHNS and CDR2 SASEGT. The CDR3 here is CASSRGTGANTGELFF. CDR3 nucleotides: TGTGCCAGCAGTCGTGGGACAGGGGCGAACACCGGGGAGCTGTTTTTT.

V and J are TRBV7-2 and TRBJ2-7; D is perhaps TRBD1 (5 bases). Looked up from germline, CDR1 is SGHTA and CDR2 is FQGNSA. Trimming left V 0 bases short and J 0 bases short, with 6 bases between. The CDR3 is 14 amino acids. In DNA form, the CDR3 reads TGTGCCAGCAGCTTAGCGGGGCGCTCCTACGAGCAGTACTTC. Protein: CASSLAGRSYEQYF.